The 15 T cell receptor beta chains presented below share a single source sample, sequenced in a study of T cell repertoires in cytomegalovirus infection. TCRdb reprocessed the reads with MiXCR, giving one entry per CDR3 protein. The table shows 170,000 or so distinct CDR3 sequences, with about 18% occurring only once. Sequences were obtained from CD8+ T cells from PBMCs. The receptors derive from a human donor in good health (CMV status not recorded). Some clones in this sample may be carry-over from other donors' samples.

This clonotype was recorded a few times. This chain links TRBV4-1 with TRBJ1-1; weak D call: TRBD1 (6 bases). Germline loops: CDR1 MGHRA, CDR2 YSYEKL. Between the trimmed V and J ends, which lost 4 bases and 3 bases, there was a span of 15 bases. CDR3 length: 15 residues. The CDR3 DNA reads TGCGCCAGCAGCCTGCGTCAGGGGCGAGACACTGAAGCTTTCTTT. Translated, it gives CASSLRQGRDTEAFF.

This clonotype has a handful of counts. This chain connects TRBV4-2 to TRBJ2-6; TRBD1 might be the D (5 bases). V lost 0 bases and J 0 bases, leaving 6 bases between the germline ends. The CDR3 has 16 residues. Per germline, CDR1 LGHNA and CDR2 YNFKEQ. CDR3 DNA sequence: TGTGCCAGCAGCCAAGATCAGGGCTCTGGGGCCAACGTCCTGACTTTC. This translates into CASSQDQGSGANVLTF.

This clonotype was observed once. The rearrangement links TRBV5-1 to TRBJ2-5, with D tentatively TRBD1 (5 bases). CDR3 length: 13 amino acids. Trimming took 6 bases from V and 0 from J, leaving 9 bases between them. CDR1 is SGHRS and CDR2 is YFSETQ in the germline V gene. The CDR3 region is CASTMDNQETQYF. The CDR3 coding sequence is TGCGCCAGCACGATGGACAACCAAGAGACCCAGTACTTC.

This chain uses TRBV20-1 with TRBJ1-2, with 8 bases lining up with TRBD1. The ends lost 5 bases at V and 8 bases at J; junction bases unmatched: 10. The CDR3 totals 13 residues. The germline V gene encodes CDR1 DFQATT and CDR2 SNEGSKA (reference sequence). CDR3 region: CSAYPGQGRGYTF. The CDR3 nucleotides are TGCAGTGCTTATCCCGGACAGGGCAGAGGCTACACCTTC.

This clonotype showed up just a few times. The rearrangement links TRBV6-8 to TRBJ2-2, with D uncertain. This CDR3 contains 13 residues. CDR1 is MNHGY, CDR2 SAAAGT, per germline. V gave up 0 bases and J gave up 7 bases, with 6 bases separating them. CDR3 nucleotide sequence: TGTGCCAGCAGTTACTCGAGTCTCGGGGAGCTGTTTTTT. This translates into CASSYSSLGELFF.

The rearrangement joins TRBV14 to TRBJ2-5; D possibly corresponds to TRBD2 (6 bases). The CDR3 runs 15 residues. The V gene lost 4 bases and the J gene lost 7 bases, with 19 bases spanning the gap. Germline V gene sequence: CDR1 SGHDN, CDR2 FVKESK. CDR3 DNA: TGTGCCAGCAGCCCCATGGGGGGACGCTCGGGGACCCAGTACTTC. This gives the protein CASSPMGGRSGTQYF.

This chain uses TRBV5-5 with TRBJ2-7, with 11 bases aligning to TRBD1. With 8 bases clipped from V and 5 bases from J, the junction kept 6 bases outside the gene matches. Germline V gene data show CDR1 as SGHKS and CDR2 as YYEKEE (reference sequence). The CDR3 totals 13 residues. The CDR3 loop reads CASSGQGANEQYF. The CDR3 DNA reads TGTGCCAGTAGTGGACAGGGGGCCAACGAGCAGTACTTC.

V and J are TRBV7-8 and TRBJ2-2; D is possibly TRBD2 (6 bases). Trimming took 4 bases from V and 5 from J, leaving 17 bases between them. The CDR3 is 16 residues long. CDR1 and CDR2 (germline): SGHVS, FQNEAQ. The CDR3 protein is CASSSFPGLLTGELFF. CDR3 DNA sequence: TGTGCCAGCAGCTCCTTCCCGGGACTCCTAACCGGGGAGCTGTTTTTT.

This chain joins TRBV4-1 and TRBJ2-7; 7 positions agree with TRBD1. Germline CDR1 MGHRA, CDR2 YSYEKL. CDR3 length: 18 amino acids. The trim removed 0 bases at V and 6 bases at J, leaving 17 bases unmatched. CDR3 sequence (DNA): TGCGCCAGCAGCCAAGATCAAGCCCAGACAGGGAAATCGGGCGAGCAGTACTTC. It codes for CASSQDQAQTGKSGEQYF.

This clonotype was recorded a few times. This chain joins TRBV7-9 and TRBJ1-4, with TRBD1 matching over 7 bases. Unmatched junction bases numbered 7, after V lost 4 bases and J lost 2 bases. Germline CDR1 SEHNR, CDR2 FQNEAQ (reference sequence). CDR3 length: 16 amino acids. CDR3 protein: CASSSSRDSTNEKLFF. The CDR3 region has the DNA TGTGCCAGCAGCTCTTCCCGGGACAGCACTAATGAAAAACTGTTTTTT.

This clonotype was picked up a small number of times. J is TRBJ1-6 and V is TRBV6-2 or TRBV6-3, with D unresolved. CDR3 length: 14 amino acids. V was shortened by 2 bases and J by 10 bases, with 12 bases between the two germline ends. CDR1 is MNHEY and CDR2 is SVGEGT in the germline V gene. CDR3 coding DNA: TGTGCCAGCAGTTACGGCTCCCTGGGCTCACCCCTCCACTTT. It encodes CASSYGSLGSPLHF.

This clonotype showed up just a few times. V usage is TRBV12-3 or TRBV12-4 and J usage is TRBJ2-7; D is possibly TRBD1 or TRBD2 (6 bases each). With 4 bases removed from V and 0 bases from J, the gap between germline ends came to 13 bases. This CDR3 has 15 amino acids. CDR3: CASSSEGDPSYEQYF. In DNA, the CDR3 is TGTGCCAGCAGTTCGGAGGGGGACCCCTCCTACGAGCAGTACTTC.

The chain combines TRBV7-8 with TRBJ2-3; TRBD1 might be the D (6 bases). The ends were cut back, 5 bases at V and 5 bases at J, with 14 bases in the middle. The CDR3 has 14 amino acids. From germline, CDR1 is SGHVS and CDR2 FQNEAQ. The CDR3 sequence is CASSLKTGLDTQYF. CDR3 nucleotides: TGTGCCAGCAGCCTAAAAACAGGGCTAGATACGCAGTATTTT.

The rearrangement joins TRBV29-1 to TRBJ1-2; tentative D call: TRBD1 (5 bases). This CDR3 spans 13 amino acids. The germline V gene encodes CDR1 SQVTM and CDR2 ANQGSEA. V was trimmed by 4 bases and J by 8 bases, leaving 17 bases between them. DNA of the CDR3: TGCAGCGTTGTAGTAGAACAGGTGGGCGGCTACACCTTC. Translation: CSVVVEQVGGYTF.

This clonotype was seen more than once but under ten times. The chain couples TRBV4-1 to TRBJ1-2, with D perhaps matching TRBD1 (6 bases). CDR3 length: 15 amino acids. V lost 2 bases and J 5 bases, leaving 15 bases between the germline ends. Germline V gives CDR1 MGHRA, CDR2 YSYEKL. In DNA, the CDR3 is TGCGCCAGCAGCCAAACTACAGGGTCTGGGTATGGCTACACCTTC. This sequence encodes CASSQTTGSGYGYTF.